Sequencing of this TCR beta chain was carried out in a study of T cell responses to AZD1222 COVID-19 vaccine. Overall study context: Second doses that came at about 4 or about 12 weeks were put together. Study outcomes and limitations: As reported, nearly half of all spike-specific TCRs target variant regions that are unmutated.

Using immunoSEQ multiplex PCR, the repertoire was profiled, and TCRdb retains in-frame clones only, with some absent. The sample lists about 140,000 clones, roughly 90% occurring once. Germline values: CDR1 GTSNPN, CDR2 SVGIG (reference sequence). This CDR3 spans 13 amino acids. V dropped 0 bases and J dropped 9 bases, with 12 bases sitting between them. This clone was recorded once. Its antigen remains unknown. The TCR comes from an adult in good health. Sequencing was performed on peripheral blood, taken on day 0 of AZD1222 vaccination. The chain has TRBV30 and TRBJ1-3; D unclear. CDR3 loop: CAWSVRGLSTIYF. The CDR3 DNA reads TGTGCCTGGAGTGTACGCGGTTTGAGCACCATATATTTT. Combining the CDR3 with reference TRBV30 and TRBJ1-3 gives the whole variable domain SQTIHQWPATLVQPVGSPLSLECTVEGTSNPNLYWYRQAAGRGLQLLFYSVGIGQISSEVPQNLSASRPQDRQFILSSKKLLLSDSGFYLCAWSVRGLSTIYFGEGSWLTVV.